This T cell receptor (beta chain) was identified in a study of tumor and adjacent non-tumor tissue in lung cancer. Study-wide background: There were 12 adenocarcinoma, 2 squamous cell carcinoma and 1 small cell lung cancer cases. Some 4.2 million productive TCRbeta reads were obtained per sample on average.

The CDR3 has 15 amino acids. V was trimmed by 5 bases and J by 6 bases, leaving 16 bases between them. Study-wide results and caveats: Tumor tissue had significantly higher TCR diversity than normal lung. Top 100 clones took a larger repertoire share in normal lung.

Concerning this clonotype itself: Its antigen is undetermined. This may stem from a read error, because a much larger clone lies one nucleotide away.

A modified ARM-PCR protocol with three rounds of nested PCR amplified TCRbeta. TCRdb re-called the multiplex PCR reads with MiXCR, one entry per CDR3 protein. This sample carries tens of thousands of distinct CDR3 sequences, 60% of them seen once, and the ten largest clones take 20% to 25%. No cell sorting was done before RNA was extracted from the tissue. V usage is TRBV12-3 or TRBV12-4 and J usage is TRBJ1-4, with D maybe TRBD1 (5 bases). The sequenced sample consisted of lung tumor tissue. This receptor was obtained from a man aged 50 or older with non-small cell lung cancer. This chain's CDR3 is CASSPQLRDYEKLFF. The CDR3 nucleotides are TGTGCCAGCAGTCCTCAGCTGCGGGACTATGAAAAACTGTTTTTT.